This TCR beta chain was sequenced for a study of CD8+ T cells in alopecia areata. About the research overall: Each day, treated patients took oral tofacitinib twice, at 5 to 10 mg per dose.

Study-wide findings and caveats: Amid tofacitinib therapy, many expanded lesional clones stayed present in scalp and blood.

This CDR3 is 18 amino acids long. Looked up from germline, CDR1 is SGHTA and CDR2 is FQGNSA. V was pared by 1 base and J by 3 bases, with 12 bases of the junction left unmatched. Sequencing templates came from extracted RNA that was reverse transcribed into cDNA. This table comes from immunoSEQ multiplex PCR, and its TCRdb copy is limited to in-frame clones, with some not included. The sample carries over 150,000 clones, 50% to 60% recorded once. This clone was seen more than once but under ten times. As yet, its antigen is unknown. The treatment is: oral pan-JAK inhibitor, 5-10 mg twice daily. It was from alopecia areata patients that lesional scalp punch biopsies and peripheral blood were collected.

The TCR was taken from a human donor with alopecia areata. Specimen: CD4+ T cells sorted from blood, collected at week 4, from a patient treated with tofacitinib. This chain connects TRBV7-2 to TRBJ2-3; 8 nucleotides agree with TRBD1. CDR3 protein: CASSLGRGGTGSTDTQYF. DNA for the CDR3: TGTGCCAGCAGCTTAGGAAGGGGCGGGACAGGAAGTACAGATACGCAGTATTTT. The variable domain in full, completed from reference TRBV7-2 and TRBJ2-3, reads GAGVSQSPSNKVTEKGKDVELRCDPISGHTALYWYRQSLGQGLEFLIYFQGNSAPDKSGLPSDRFSAERTGGSVSTLTIQRTQQEDSAVYLCASSLGRGGTGSTDTQYFGPGTRLTVL.